This passage covers 5 T cell receptor beta chains from one sample sequenced in a study of cytomegalovirus exposure and HLA in healthy donors. Researchers ran the PCR with 60 Vbeta and 13 Jbeta primers. The method was immunoSEQ multiplex PCR; TCRdb's version includes in-frame clones alone and lacks a portion of them. Of about 210,000 clones in the sample, around 76% were seen once. Sequenced material: PBMCs. The receptors were sampled from a man in his forties in good health and CMV-seropositive.

V is TRBV7-9 and J is TRBJ2-1; TRBD2 agrees at 10 bases. Germline CDR1 reads SEHNR; CDR2 reads FQNEAQ (reference sequence). CDR3 length equals 13 residues. Trimming took 6 bases from V and 8 from J; bases not matched to a gene: 4. The CDR3 bases are TGTGCCAGCAGGGCTAGCGGGAGCGATGAGCAGTTCTTC. As protein: CASRASGSDEQFF.

This chain uses TRBV7-9 with TRBJ2-7, with D possibly TRBD1 on 5 matching bases. Looked up from germline, CDR1 is SEHNR and CDR2 is FQNEAQ (reference sequence). The V and J ends lost 1 base and 7 bases respectively, with 17 bases between them. This CDR3 region has 15 residues. This chain's CDR3 is CASSLVSGHQGEQYF. The CDR3 region has the DNA TGTGCCAGCAGCTTAGTTTCCGGACACCAAGGGGAGCAGTACTTC. The full variable domain, completed using reference TRBV7-9 and TRBJ2-7, is DTGVSQNPRHKITKRGQNVTFRCDPISEHNRLYWYRQTLGQGPEFLTYFQNEAQLEKSRLLSDRFSAERPKGSFSTLEIQRTEQGDSAMYLCASSLVSGHQGEQYFGPGTRLTVT.

This clone turned up a few times. The CDR3 protein is CASSPTEGYEQFF. Written as DNA, the CDR3 is TGTGCCAGCTCACCGACCGAGGGTTATGAGCAGTTCTTC. V and J are TRBV18 and TRBJ2-1; D perhaps matches TRBD2 (5 bases). Germline assignment: CDR1 KGHSH and CDR2 LQKENI. The CDR3 contains 13 residues. V lost 3 bases and J 8 bases, leaving 11 bases between the germline ends.

The CDR3 spells CASSDSSANTGELFF. CDR3 DNA: TGTGCCAGCAGTGACTCCAGTGCTAACACCGGGGAGCTGTTTTTT. This chain joins TRBV6-4 and TRBJ2-2; D is unclear. Between the trimmed V and J ends, which lost 0 bases and 2 bases, there was a span of 7 bases. CDR3 length: 15 amino acids. Looked up from germline, CDR1 is MRHNA and CDR2 is SNTAGT.

This clone was seen only once. V gene TRBV7-9 combines with J gene TRBJ2-7, with TRBD2 matching 8 bases. The CDR3 covers 16 residues. Trimming removed 1 base from V and 5 bases from J; junction bases left unmatched: 10. CDR1 SEHNR and CDR2 FQNEAQ come from the germline V gene (reference sequence). The CDR3 nucleotides are TGTGCCAGCAGCTTAGTGACGGGAGGGCCCTACGACGAGCAGTACTTC. It codes for CASSLVTGGPYDEQYF.